These T cell receptor beta chains were read from a single sample in a study of blood T cells in healthy people across ages. One entry per CDR3 protein results from TCRdb running MiXCR on the 5' RACE reads. The repertoire includes 720,000 or so distinct CDR3 sequences, around 38% of them detected once, and around 30% sits in the top ten. The sequenced material came from blood. The receptors come from a man of 80 years or more in good health. The CDR3 runs from the conserved cysteine through the conserved F or W. The D gene is left open where the match is weak. Size tells how often a clone was seen (once, few, many) or the class of an expanded clone, and some rows leave it out.

clone_size j_call v_call d_call cdr3_nt cdr3_aa
few TRBJ1-2 TRBV20-1 . TGCAGTGCTAGAGAAACGCAGGTCCTCTATGGCTGCACCTTC CSARETQVLYGCTF
. TRBJ2-3 TRBV15 TRBD1 TGTGCCACCAGCCCGCGGACAGGGCCAGATACGCAGTATTTT CATSPRTGPDTQYF
. TRBJ2-3 TRBV7-2 TRBD2 TGTGCCAGCAGCTTAGCGGGAGGGCGAAATACGCAGTATTTT CASSLAGGRNTQYF
. TRBJ2-1 TRBV5-1 . TGCGCCAGCAGCATGCAGGGGCCTAGCTCCTACAATGAGCAGTTCTTC CASSMQGPSSYNEQFF
. TRBJ2-3 TRBV12-3/TRBV12-4 TRBD2 TGTGCCAGCAGTTCGTACTCTAGCGGGAGGAGGTCAGATACGCAGTATTTT CASSSYSSGRRSDTQYF
. TRBJ1-1 TRBV6-6 . TGTGCCAGCAGTTACGGGGAGTTGAACACTGAAGCTTTCTTT CASSYGELNTEAFF
few TRBJ2-3 TRBV20-1 TRBD1 TGCAGTGCGCCACAGGGGCAAACTAGCACAGATACGCAGTATTTT CSAPQGQTSTDTQYF
few TRBJ2-3 TRBV20-1 TRBD2 TGCAGTGCTAGAGGTACGGCAGCGGGAGCAACAGATACGCAGTATTTT CSARGTAAGATDTQYF
once TRBJ1-5 TRBV10-3 . TGTGCCATCAGTGAGTCAGGGCAGGGAAATCAGCCCCAGCATTTT CAISESGQGNQPQHF
. TRBJ2-3 TRBV9 . TGTGCCAGCAGCGTAAGGACAGCCCCCGATACGCAGTATTTT CASSVRTAPDTQYF
. TRBJ2-5 TRBV7-2 . TGTGCCAGCAGCTTAAGCTCCTGGGCTAAAGAGACCCAGTACTTC CASSLSSWAKETQYF
. TRBJ1-2 TRBV12-3/TRBV12-4 . TGTACCAGCGTTCTGGTCCAGGCTTCTAGCCATGGCTACACCTTC CTSVLVQASSHGYTF
many TRBJ2-4 TRBV28 TRBD1 TGTGCCAGCACCACACCAGGGGGTGGGCAAAACATTCAGTACTTC CASTTPGGGQNIQYF
. TRBJ2-1 TRBV20-1 . TGCAGTGCTAGCCCCCACAGGAACTGGAATGAGCAGTTCTTC CSASPHRNWNEQFF
few TRBJ2-1 TRBV6-2/TRBV6-3 . TGTGCCAGCAGTTGGCTGAAGTATATTGAGCAGTTCTTC CASSWLKYIEQFF
. TRBJ1-1 TRBV5-5 TRBD1 TGTGCCAGCAGACGGGACAGGGGATTCAGAACTGAAGCTTTCTTT CASRRDRGFRTEAFF
few TRBJ2-7 TRBV14 TRBD1 TGTGCCAGCAGCCCCTTGGGACAGGGTGCCTACGAGCAGTACTTC CASSPLGQGAYEQYF
once TRBJ2-7 TRBV4-3 TRBD1 TGCGCCAGCAGCCTCCGGACAGGGCAGCATTACGAGCAGTACTTC CASSLRTGQHYEQYF
few TRBJ2-7 TRBV6-2/TRBV6-3 . TGTGCCAGCAGTTACGGACGGACCACCTACGAGCAGTACTTC CASSYGRTTYEQYF
many TRBJ2-7 TRBV4-3 TRBD2 TGCGCCAGCAGCCAAGAGAGCGGGAGGGCCTACGAGCAGTACTTC CASSQESGRAYEQYF